The 25 T cell receptor beta chains listed next were all sequenced from one sample in a study of siplizumab effects on memory and regulatory T cells. Profiled with immunoSEQ multiplex PCR; TCRdb holds only in-frame clones, not every one. The table shows tens of thousands of clones, with about 90% occurring only once. The sample taken for sequencing was Tregs sorted from blood. These receptors all come from a human donor in good health.

The chain combines TRBV6-1 with TRBJ1-4; a weak D match, TRBD1 (5 bases). Germline loops: CDR1 MNHNS, CDR2 SASEGT. The length of the CDR3 is 13 residues. CDR3 amino acids: CATREGLTEKLFF. The CDR3 nucleotides are TGTGCGACCCGGGAGGGGTTGACTGAAAAACTGTTTTTT.

The V and J genes are TRBV18 and TRBJ2-1; 10 bases align to TRBD2. The CDR3 length is 15 residues. V trimming: 3 bases; J trimming: 8 bases; junction bases outside the gene matches: 7. From germline, CDR1 is KGHSH and CDR2 LQKENI. In nucleotides, the CDR3 is TGTGCCAGCTCACCGGGGGTAGCGGGAGGCGATGAGCAGTTCTTC. Translated: CASSPGVAGGDEQFF. The whole variable domain, remainder taken from reference TRBV18 and TRBJ2-1, is NAGVMQNPRHLVRRRGQEARLRCSPMKGHSHVYWYRQLPEEGLKFMVYLQKENIIDESGMPKERFSAEFPKEGPSILRIQQVVRGDSAAYFCASSPGVAGGDEQFFGPGTRLTVL.

The genes are TRBV25-1 and TRBJ1-1; TRBD1 might be the D (6 bases). Trimming stripped 7 bases from V and 2 bases from J, with 20 bases between. Germline values: CDR1 MGHDK, CDR2 SYGVNS. CDR3 length equals 16 residues. The DNA of the CDR3 is TGTGCCAGCACCCCTCCCACAGGGCTCGGCAACACTGAAGCTTTCTTT. Its protein product is CASTPPTGLGNTEAFF.

V usage is TRBV2 and J usage is TRBJ1-5; 9 bases are a match to TRBD1. This CDR3 comprises 15 residues. Germline CDR1 is SNHLY and CDR2 is FYNNEI. Germline trimming cut 5 bases from V and 6 bases from J; bases unmatched to any gene: 8. This CDR3 reads CASSWDREVRQPQHF. CDR3 bases: TGTGCCAGCAGTTGGGACAGGGAGGTACGTCAGCCCCAGCATTTT.

The genes are TRBV6-1 and TRBJ2-3; 7 bases agree with TRBD1. In germline, CDR1 is MNHNS, CDR2 SASEGT. The CDR3 is made up of 16 amino acids. The junction had 11 bases not matched to a gene; V was cut back by 4 bases and J by 4 bases. The CDR3 here is CASSGNRGVGADTQYF. CDR3 DNA: TGTGCCAGCAGTGGAAACAGGGGAGTGGGCGCAGATACGCAGTATTTT.

This clone appeared a few times. This chain connects TRBV20-1 to TRBJ2-5; D unclear. CDR3 length equals 11 residues. Trimming removed 3 bases from V and 8 bases from J, with 10 bases in between. From germline, CDR1 is DFQATT and CDR2 SNEGSKA (reference sequence). The CDR3 DNA sequence: TGCAGTGCTAGGGGCACGGAAACCCAGTACTTC. Translating gives CSARGTETQYF.

The chain is built from TRBV10-2 and TRBJ1-1; D not resolved. V was trimmed by 5 bases and J by 3 bases, leaving 13 bases between them. Germline lookup yields CDR1 WSHSY and CDR2 SAAADI. The CDR3 covers 14 residues. The CDR3 DNA reads as TGCGCCAGCAGTATATGGGGAATGCACACTGAAGCTTTCTTT. It yields the protein CASSIWGMHTEAFF.

The chain uses TRBV5-1 and TRBJ2-7; D assignment may be TRBD1 or TRBD2 (6 bases each). Germline V CDR1 and CDR2: SGHRS, YFSETQ. Between the trimmed V and J ends, which lost 2 bases and 7 bases, there was a span of 10 bases. The CDR3 runs to 12 residues. The CDR3 is CASSFQGREQYF. The CDR3 DNA reads as TGCGCCAGCAGCTTCCAGGGGAGGGAGCAGTACTTC.

V usage is TRBV30 and J usage is TRBJ2-6; possible D gene TRBD1, 6 bases. This CDR3 contains 15 residues. V lost 2 bases, J lost 4 bases, and 12 bases lay in between. Per the germline V gene, CDR1 is GTSNPN and CDR2 is SVGIG (reference sequence). The CDR3 coding sequence is TGTGCCTGGAGTTTGGGGGCGCTAGGGGCCAACGTCCTGACTTTC. Protein: CAWSLGALGANVLTF.

The V gene is TRBV30, the J gene TRBJ1-4; 11 nucleotides line up with TRBD1. V shed 0 bases, J shed 7 bases, and the junction held 7 bases outside the gene matches. Germline CDR1 reads GTSNPN; CDR2 reads SVGIG (reference sequence). The CDR3 totals 16 residues. CDR3 loop: CAWSVDRTGGSEKLFF. DNA for the CDR3: TGTGCCTGGAGTGTCGATCGGACAGGGGGCTCTGAAAAACTGTTTTTT.

The rearrangement uses TRBV6-5 and TRBJ1-1; 11 bases agree with TRBD1. The germline V gene has CDR1 MNHEY and CDR2 SVGAGI. This CDR3 has 14 amino acids. The V and J ends lost 6 bases and 7 bases, in that order; junction bases with no gene match: 7. CDR3 sequence reads: CASSRTGGAGEAFF. The CDR3 region has the DNA TGTGCCAGCAGCCGGACAGGGGGCGCAGGTGAAGCTTTCTTT.

This clone was observed a few times. This rearrangement joins TRBV5-6 to TRBJ1-1, with unresolved D. V shed 3 bases and J shed 8 bases, with 14 bases lying between them. The CDR3 is 13 amino acids. CDR1 and CDR2 from the germline V gene are SGHDT and YYEEEE. In DNA form, the CDR3 reads TGTGCCAGCAGCTCACCCATTCGGAGGGAAGCTTTCTTT. This codes for CASSSPIRREAFF. Using reference TRBV5-6 and TRBJ1-1 for the parts outside the CDR3, the full variable domain is DAGVTQSPTHLIKTRGQQVTLRCSPKSGHDTVSWYQQALGQGPQFIFQYYEEEERQRGNFPDRFSGHQFPNYSSELNVNALLLGDSALYLCASSSPIRREAFFGQGTRLTVV.

The genes are TRBV5-5 and TRBJ1-1; 7 bases map to TRBD1. V shed 4 bases and J 3 bases; nucleotides not matched to a gene: 3. CDR1 is SGHKS, CDR2 YYEKEE, per germline (reference sequence). This CDR3 region has 13 residues. The CDR3 protein is CASSRDRDTEAFF. The CDR3 DNA is TGTGCCAGCAGCCGCGACAGGGACACTGAAGCTTTCTTT. The full variable domain, its missing parts supplied by reference TRBV5-5 and TRBJ1-1, is DAGVTQSPTHLIKTRGQQVTLRCSPISGHKSVSWYQQVLGQGPQFIFQYYEKEERGRGNFPDRFSARQFPNYSSELNVNALLLGDSALYLCASSRDRDTEAFFGQGTRLTVV.

This chain links TRBV6-5 with TRBJ2-2; 7 nucleotides align to TRBD1. CDR3 length equals 15 residues. J was trimmed by 0 bases and V by 6 bases; bases with no gene match: 4. Germline assignment: CDR1 MNHEY and CDR2 SVGAGI. The CDR3 loop is CASRLGQANTGELFF. The CDR3 DNA reads TGTGCCAGCAGATTAGGACAGGCGAACACCGGGGAGCTGTTTTTT.

V and J are TRBV6-1 and TRBJ2-5; unclear D gene. CDR3 length: 13 amino acids. Trimming stripped 6 bases from V and 2 bases from J, with 10 bases between. Germline V gene sequence: CDR1 MNHNS, CDR2 SASEGT. DNA of the CDR3: TGTGCCAGCAGCAAGAAAGAACAAGAGACCCAGTACTTC. It translates to CASSKKEQETQYF.

The rearrangement links TRBV29-1 to TRBJ2-2; 11 bases map to TRBD2. The length of the CDR3 is 16 residues. The V gene end was trimmed by 6 bases and the J gene end by 7 bases; junction bases not matched to a gene: 13. The germline V gene has CDR1 SQVTM and CDR2 ANQGSEA. The CDR3 bases are TGCAGCGTAGCTACTAGCGGGAGTCTCTTGAGCGGGGAGCTGTTTTTT. This sequence encodes CSVATSGSLLSGELFF.

A note on this clone: Compared with germline, one end of the junction differs, possibly owing to a read error. Different DNA sequences within this sample yield the same CDR3. The chain uses TRBV7-8 and TRBJ2-3; perhaps TRBD2 as D (6 bases). Germline values: CDR1 SGHVS, CDR2 FQNEAQ. This CDR3 contains 15 residues. The CDR3 is CASSWWGGTTDTQYF. CDR3 bases: TGTGCCAGCAGCTGGTGGGGCGGGACCACAGATACGCAATATTTT.

V usage is TRBV5-4 and J usage is TRBJ2-7; D is possibly TRBD1 (5 bases). Germline CDR1 and CDR2: SGHNT and YYREEE (reference sequence). The CDR3 runs to 13 residues. Trimming removed 4 bases from V and 3 bases from J, with 11 bases in between. The CDR3 loop reads CASSARVDYEQYF. The CDR3 DNA follows: TGTGCCAGCAGCGCCAGGGTGGACTACGAGCAGTACTTC.

The chain has TRBV5-5 and TRBJ2-1; D may be TRBD2 (5 bases). This CDR3 has 16 amino acids. CDR1 is SGHKS and CDR2 is YYEKEE in the germline V gene (reference sequence). The germline V and J ends were trimmed by 7 bases and 1 base, with 18 bases remaining between them. CDR3 region: CASSPPASGSYNEQFF. The CDR3 bases are TGTGCCAGCTCCCCCCCGGCCTCGGGGTCCTACAATGAGCAGTTCTTC.

The rearrangement links TRBV5-1 to TRBJ2-5; TRBD2 is a possible D gene (6 bases). CDR3 length: 15 amino acids. V was clipped by 4 bases and J by 9 bases, with 22 bases between them. Germline loops: CDR1 SGHRS, CDR2 YFSETQ. The CDR3: CASSRDFRLPGAQYF. The CDR3 DNA is TGCGCCAGCAGCCGGGATTTTAGGTTGCCGGGGGCCCAGTACTTC.

The J gene is TRBJ1-5, the V gene TRBV6-1; D perhaps matches TRBD1 (5 bases). The germline V and J ends were trimmed by 3 bases and 8 bases, with 14 bases remaining between them. This CDR3 spans 14 amino acids. Germline V gene lookup returns CDR1 MNHNS and CDR2 SASEGT. The CDR3 sequence is CASSEGTALEPQHF. The CDR3 DNA reads TGTGCCAGCAGTGAGGGGACGGCCCTTGAGCCCCAGCATTTT.

The chain couples TRBV5-1 to TRBJ2-7, with 10 bases fitting TRBD1. V lost 5 bases, J lost 2 bases, and 16 bases stayed unmatched. This CDR3 region has 18 residues. In germline, CDR1 is SGHRS, CDR2 YFSETQ. CDR3 DNA: TGCGCCAGCAGTTACCTCTTTGACAGGGGGCAAATCACCTACGAGCAGTACTTC. Amino acids: CASSYLFDRGQITYEQYF.

The chain is built from TRBV18 and TRBJ1-1; D is ambiguous. Looked up from germline, CDR1 is KGHSH and CDR2 is LQKENI. The CDR3 runs to 15 residues. V was shortened by 2 bases and J by 0 bases, with 10 bases between the two germline ends. CDR3 amino acids: CASSPSGYVNTEAFF. The CDR3 region has the DNA TGTGCCAGCTCACCATCTGGCTACGTGAACACTGAAGCTTTCTTT.

The chain couples TRBV11-3 to TRBJ1-1; tentatively, D is TRBD1 (5 bases). The CDR3 spans 14 residues. CDR1 is SGHNT, CDR2 YENEEA, per germline. Trimming left V 0 bases short and J 7 bases short, with 12 bases between. The chain's CDR3 is CASSLDNAGREAFF. CDR3 bases: TGTGCCAGCAGCTTAGATAACGCAGGGCGTGAAGCTTTCTTT. The whole variable domain, filled in from reference TRBV11-3 and TRBJ1-1, reads EAGVVQSPRYKIIEKKQPVAFWCNPISGHNTLYWYLQNLGQGPELLIRYENEEAVDDSQLPKDRFSAERLKGVDSTLKIQPAELGDSAVYLCASSLDNAGREAFFGQGTRLTVV.

The chain carries TRBV20-1 and TRBJ2-1, with 10 bases identical to TRBD2. The CDR3 totals 11 residues. V shed 6 bases, J shed 9 bases, and the junction held 2 bases outside the gene matches. Germline V gene lookup returns CDR1 DFQATT and CDR2 SNEGSKA (reference sequence). The CDR3 loop is CSARTSGEQFF. The CDR3 DNA follows: TGCAGTGCAAGGACTAGCGGTGAGCAGTTCTTC.